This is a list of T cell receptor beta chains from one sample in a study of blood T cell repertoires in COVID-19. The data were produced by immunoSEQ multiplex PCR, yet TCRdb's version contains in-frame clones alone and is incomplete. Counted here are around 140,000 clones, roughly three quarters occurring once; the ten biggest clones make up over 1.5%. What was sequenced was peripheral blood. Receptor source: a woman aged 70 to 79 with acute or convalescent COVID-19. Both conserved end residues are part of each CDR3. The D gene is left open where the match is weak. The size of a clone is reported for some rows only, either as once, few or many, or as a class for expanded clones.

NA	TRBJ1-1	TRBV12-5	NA	TGTGCTAGTGGATGGGGCACGAACACTGAAGCTTTCTTT	CASGWGTNTEAFF
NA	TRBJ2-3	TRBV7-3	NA	TGTGCCAGCAGCTTACGCGTGGGCAGAAGCACAGATACGCAGTATTTT	CASSLRVGRSTDTQYF
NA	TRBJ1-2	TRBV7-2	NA	TGTGCCAGCAGCTTTGTGCAGGGAGGCAACTATGGCTACACCTTC	CASSFVQGGNYGYTF
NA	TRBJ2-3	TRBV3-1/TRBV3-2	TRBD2	TGTGCCAGCAGACTAGCGGGATCTAGCACAGATACGCAGTATTTT	CASRLAGSSTDTQYF
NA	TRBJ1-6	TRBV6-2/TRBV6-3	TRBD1	TGTGCCAGCAGCCCTACAGGGGATAGTTCACCCCTCCACTTT	CASSPTGDSSPLHF
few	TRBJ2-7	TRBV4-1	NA	TGCGCCAGCAGCCAAGCATTTTCAGGGTGGTACGAGCAGTACTTC	CASSQAFSGWYEQYF
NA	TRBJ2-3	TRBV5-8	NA	TGTGCCAGCAGCTTGGGGCAGAACACAGATACGCAGTATTTT	CASSLGQNTDTQYF
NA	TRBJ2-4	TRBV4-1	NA	TGCGCCAGCAGCCTTCACAGGGGCGCGGGGGCCAAAAACATTCAGTACTTC	CASSLHRGAGAKNIQYF
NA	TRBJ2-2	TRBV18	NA	TGTGCCAGCTCACCAAGGACAGCTACCGGGGAGCTGTTTTTT	CASSPRTATGELFF
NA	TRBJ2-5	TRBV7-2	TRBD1	TGTGCCAGTCGGGACAGCGGCAGGGAGACCCAGTACTTC	CASRDSGRETQYF
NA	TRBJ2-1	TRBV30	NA	TGTGCCTGGAGCGGACTGTCCTACAATGAGCAGTTCTTC	CAWSGLSYNEQFF
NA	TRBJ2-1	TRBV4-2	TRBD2	TGTGCCAGCAGCCAAGTTACTAGGACTAGCGGGAGTAGGGGTGAGCAGTTCTTC	CASSQVTRTSGSRGEQFF
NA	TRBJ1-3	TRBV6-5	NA	TGTGCCAGCAGTTACTCGGCACGCCACTCTGGAAACACCATATATTTT	CASSYSARHSGNTIYF
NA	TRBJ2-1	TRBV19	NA	TGTGCCAGTAGTGGCGTCAGGGAAAGCTCCTACAATGAGCAGTTCTTC	CASSGVRESSYNEQFF
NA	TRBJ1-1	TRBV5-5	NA	TGTGCCAGCAGCTTGAGCGTGAACACTGAAGCTTTCTTT	CASSLSVNTEAFF
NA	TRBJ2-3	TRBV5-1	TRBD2	TGCGCCAGCAGCTTGGGGCCTAGCGGGGGCACAGATACGCAGTATTTT	CASSLGPSGGTDTQYF
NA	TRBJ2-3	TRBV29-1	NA	TGCAGCGTTGCTGGACATAATAAAGGGGCAGATACGCAGTATTTT	CSVAGHNKGADTQYF
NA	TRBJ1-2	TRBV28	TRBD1	TGTGCCACCTTGGGGACAGGGAGACTACCCACCTTC	CATLGTGRLPTF
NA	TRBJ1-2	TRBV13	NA	TGTGCCAGCAGCTTAAACAGGTGGGGGGACTATGGCTACACCTTC	CASSLNRWGDYGYTF
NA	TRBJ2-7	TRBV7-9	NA	TGTGCCAGCAGCTCAGAGGGACATCCTAGGCCGTACTTC	CASSSEGHPRPYF
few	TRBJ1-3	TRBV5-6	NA	TGTGCCAGCAGCTCGACTCGGGACAACGCTGGAAACACCATATATTTT	CASSSTRDNAGNTIYF
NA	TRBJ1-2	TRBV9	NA	TGTGCCAGCAGCGGAAGGACATCCGCAGGGTATGGCTACACCTTC	CASSGRTSAGYGYTF
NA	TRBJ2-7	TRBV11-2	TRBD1	TGTGCCAGCAGCTTAGCCAGACAGGGACAACGCTACGAGCAGTACTTC	CASSLARQGQRYEQYF
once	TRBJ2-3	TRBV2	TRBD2	TGTGCCAGCAGCTTCGGGGGGGCCGGCACAGATACGCAGTATTTT	CASSFGGAGTDTQYF
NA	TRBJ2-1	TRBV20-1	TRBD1	TGCAGTGCTATTGAGACAGGGGCCTACAATGAGCAGTTCTTC	CSAIETGAYNEQFF
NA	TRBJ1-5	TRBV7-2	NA	TGTGCCAGCAGCTTAGATAAGGGGTACCATCAGCCCCAGCATTTT	CASSLDKGYHQPQHF
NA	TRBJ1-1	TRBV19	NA	TGTGCCAGTAGTGGGTCAGGGAGGACTGAAGCTTTCTTT	CASSGSGRTEAFF
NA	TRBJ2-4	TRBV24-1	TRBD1	TGTGCCACCAGTGAACCGGGACAGGGAACCATTCAGTACTTC	CATSEPGQGTIQYF
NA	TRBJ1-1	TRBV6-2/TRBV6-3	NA	TGTGCCAGCAGTTACTCAAGACATGCTGAAGCTTTCTTT	CASSYSRHAEAFF
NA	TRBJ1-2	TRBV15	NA	TGTGCCACCAGCAGAGATCGGTCCTTCCAACATGGCTACACCTTC	CATSRDRSFQHGYTF
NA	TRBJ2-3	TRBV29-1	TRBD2	TGCAGCGTTGAAGGGACTAGCGGGGGGGCCAGCACAGATACGCAGTATTTT	CSVEGTSGGASTDTQYF
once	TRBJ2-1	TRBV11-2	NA	TGTGCCAGCAGCCCTAGCGTGCAGGGATCCTACAATGAGCAGTTCTTC	CASSPSVQGSYNEQFF
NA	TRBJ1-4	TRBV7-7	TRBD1	TGTGCCAGCAGCAAGACAGGGGGCTCTAATGAAAAACTGTTTTTT	CASSKTGGSNEKLFF
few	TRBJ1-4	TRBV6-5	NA	TGTGCCAGCAGTTACGAGCTTCCAACTAATGAAAAACTGTTTTTT	CASSYELPTNEKLFF
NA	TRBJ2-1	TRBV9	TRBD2	TGTGCCAGCAGCTCCGTATTAGCGGGAGGGTCATACAATGAGCAGTTCTTC	CASSSVLAGGSYNEQFF
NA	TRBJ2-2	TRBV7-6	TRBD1	TGTGCCAGCAGCCCGACGGACAGGGGAGTATGGTCGAGCACCGGGGAGCTGTTTTTT	CASSPTDRGVWSSTGELFF
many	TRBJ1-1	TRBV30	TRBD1	TGTGCCTGGGAACAGGGGCGGGCTGAAGCTTTCTTT	CAWEQGRAEAFF
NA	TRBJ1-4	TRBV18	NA	TGTGCCAGCTCACCAGCCGGGGTTTACAATGAAAAACTGTTTTTT	CASSPAGVYNEKLFF
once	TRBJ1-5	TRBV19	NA	TGTGCCAGTAGTAACAGGGAAAAATCAGGTGCGGGTCAGCCCCAGCATTTT	CASSNREKSGAGQPQHF
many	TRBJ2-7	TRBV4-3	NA	TGCGCCAGCAGCCAAGGGGGCAAGGAGCAGTACTTC	CASSQGGKEQYF
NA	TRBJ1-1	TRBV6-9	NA	TGTGCCAGCAGTTATCATGGGACACTTTTCTGCACTGAAGCTTTCTTT	CASSYHGTLFCTEAFF
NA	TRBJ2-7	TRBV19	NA	TGTGCCAGTCAGCGGGTCCTGGGGGCCTACGAGCAGTACTTC	CASQRVLGAYEQYF
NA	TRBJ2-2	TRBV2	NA	TGTGCCAGCAGCCAGGGGAGGGCCGGGGAGCTGTTTTTT	CASSQGRAGELFF
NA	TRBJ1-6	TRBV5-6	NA	TGTGCCAGCAGCGTCCGATTGGTGGGCCAGGATTCACCCCTCCACTTT	CASSVRLVGQDSPLHF
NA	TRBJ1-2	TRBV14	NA	TGTGCCAGCAGCCAAGTGGGGCCGAACTATGGCTACACCTTC	CASSQVGPNYGYTF
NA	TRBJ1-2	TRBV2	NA	TGTGCCAGCAGTGGAGGAGAACATGAGAACTATGGCTACACCTTC	CASSGGEHENYGYTF
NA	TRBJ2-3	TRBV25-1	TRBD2	TGTGCCAGCAGTGATCGGGGGGGGCCTTATCTCACAGATACGCAGTATTTT	CASSDRGGPYLTDTQYF
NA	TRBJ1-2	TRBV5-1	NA	TGCGCCAGCAGCCCCTCAGCGGGTCGTAACTATGGCTACACCTTC	CASSPSAGRNYGYTF
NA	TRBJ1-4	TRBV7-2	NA	TGTGCCAGCAGCCCCCCCGGGGGGGCGGGTGAAAAACTGTTTTTT	CASSPPGGAGEKLFF
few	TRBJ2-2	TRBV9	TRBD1	TGTGCCAGCAGCCCGGGTCGGGACAGCATCACCGGGGAGCTGTTTTTT	CASSPGRDSITGELFF
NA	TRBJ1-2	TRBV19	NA	TGTGCCAGTACGAGAGGGAATATATATGGCTACACCTTC	CASTRGNIYGYTF
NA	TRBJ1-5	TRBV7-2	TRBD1	TGTGCCAGCAGCTTTGACAGGGGACGTCAGCCCCAGCATTTT	CASSFDRGRQPQHF